This T cell receptor beta chain was captured by sequencing in a study of PD-1 blockade in classical Hodgkin lymphoma. Regarding the study as a whole: While CD8+ TCR diversity did not rise significantly by C4D1, CD4+ TCR diversity did.

The CDR3 contains 15 residues. The V segment lost 0 bases and the J segment 8 bases; nucleotides outside the gene matches: 5. Per the germline V gene, CDR1 is WNHNN and CDR2 is SYGVQD (reference sequence). Libraries were prepared by immunoSEQ multiplex PCR; TCRdb keeps only in-frame clonotypes and omits some of them. In the table there are tens of thousands of clones, 70% to 85% of which are singletons. Sample time point: cycle 4 day 1 (C4D1), after about 6 weeks of nivolumab. Brentuximab vedotin exposure varied among the patients, all of whom had relapsed after autologous stem cell transplantation. This clone came up a few times. Its specificity is unknown.

This receptor was identified in a human donor with classical Hodgkin lymphoma. This specimen was peripheral blood mononuclear cells (PBMCs), taken before the fourth cycle of nivolumab. V and J are TRBV10-1 and TRBJ2-4; 9 bases agree with TRBD1. Here the CDR3 DNA reads TGCGCCAGCAGTGAGTCGGGACAGGGTGCGGACATTCAGTACTTC. It is translated as CASSESGQGADIQYF.